This TCR beta chain was sequenced during a study of patients and donors after allogeneic stem cell transplantation. V lost 3 bases to trimming and J lost 1 base, with 7 bases between them. Germline V gene data show CDR1 as MNHEY and CDR2 as SMNVEV (reference sequence). The CDR3 consists of 13 residues. One entry per CDR3 protein results from TCRdb running MiXCR on the RT-PCR reads. The repertoire has over 150,000 distinct CDR3 sequences, approximately 31% of them found once; the top ten carry around 3.2%. This TCR was recovered from a human donor who was either an allogeneic HSCT recipient or a stem cell or donor lymphocyte infusion donor (not recorded which). It is not recorded whose cells these are; they may come from a transplant donor. The sequenced sample consisted of blood, either unsorted or a sorted T cell fraction (not recorded which). V usage is TRBV27 and J usage is TRBJ2-7; D may be TRBD1 (5 bases). CDR3 in DNA: TGTGCCAGCAGTTTCGACAGTTCCTACGAGCAGTACTTC. This gives the protein CASSFDSSYEQYF.